This TCR beta chain was observed in a study of Ad26.COV2.S vaccination and SARS-CoV-2 variants. At the level of the study: The COV1001 Ad26.COV2.S trial arm included the donor. Participants got Ad26.COV2.S intramuscularly, once or twice 56 days apart. Points from the study as a whole: Total responses of T cells may have been underestimated by the analyses of TCR breadth and depth.

In regard to this clone: Its antigen remains unidentified.

As for treatment: some 19 received Ad26.COV2.S at low or high dose, single or two shots; 5 received placebo; per-sample allocation not given. Each sample was drawn 63 days after the first injection (of vaccine or placebo). Measured with immunoSEQ multiplex PCR; TCRdb has only the in-frame clones, and not every one. This table holds some 480,000 clones, about 83% found once. The receptor comes from a person aged 18-60 years who received the Ad26.COV2.S COVID-19 vaccine or a placebo. The sequencing used peripheral blood, collected in a trial of Ad26.COV2.S vaccine versus placebo.

The DNA for the CDR3 is TGTGCCAGCAGCTTAGAAGGGGAGGCCTACAATGAGCAGTTCTTC. The encoded protein is CASSLEGEAYNEQFF. The chain combines TRBV7-8 with TRBJ2-1; maybe TRBD2 (6 bases). CDR3 length: 15 amino acids. Germline V lookup: CDR1 SGHVS, CDR2 FQNEAQ. Trimming pared 1 base from V and 2 bases from J, leaving 9 bases between.